The entry that follows covers one T cell receptor (beta chain) sequence. Its cognate antigen is unknown. This CDR3 has 16 amino acids. Trimming cost V 6 bases and J 2 bases; bases outside gene matches: 9. A J-beta primer mix and a sample-barcoded 5' primer were used in a second PCR of roughly 7 to 12 cycles. TCRdb reprocessed the 5' RACE reads with MiXCR, giving one entry per CDR3 protein. The table has 710,000 or so distinct CDR3 sequences, approximately 21% seen once; the top ten hold around a fifth. The study drew donors from healthy Caucasian individuals in Russia aged 6 to 90. Peripheral blood, approximately 10 milliliters per donor, was collected. Isolating PBMCs gave at least 6 million of these cells per sample. The data derive from a study of blood T cells in healthy people across ages. Overall study results and limits: Naive and antigen-experienced cells could not be conclusively compared, given unsorted PBMCs.

The clonotype comes from a man in his 70s in good health. The V call is TRBV12-3 or TRBV12-4, the J call TRBJ1-4, with 7 bases aligning to TRBD1. Source material: blood. The CDR3 bases are TGTGCCAGCAGGGACAGGTCCTTATGGACTAATGAAAAACTGTTTTTT. This gives the protein CASRDRSLWTNEKLFF.